This is a list of T cell receptor beta chains from one sample in a study of CD8+ T cells in alopecia areata. Produced via immunoSEQ multiplex PCR; TCRdb's table is partial and in-frame only. The sample records about 42,000 clones, 92% being singletons. The material sequenced was CD8+ T cells sorted from blood, taken at week 24, from a patient treated with tofacitinib. These receptors were obtained from a human donor with alopecia areata. The CDR3 runs from the conserved cysteine through the conserved F or W. A D gene is named only where the DNA matches it firmly. Only part of the rows carry a size: once, few, many, or a class if the clone is expanded.

cdr3_nt	cdr3_aa	clone_size	d_call	cdr3_length	j_call	v_call
TGTGCCAGCAGCTTGGCCAATGAAGCTTTCTTT	CASSLANEAFF	-	-	11	TRBJ1-1	TRBV5-4
TGTGCCAGCAGCTCAGCCGGGACTAGCGAAGCAGATACGCAGTATTTT	CASSSAGTSEADTQYF	-	TRBD2	16	TRBJ2-3	TRBV7-8
TGTGCCTGGAGTGTACGGGGGGATCCTGGTACCCAGCATTTT	CAWSVRGDPGTQHF	few	-	14	TRBJ1-5	TRBV30
TGTGCCAGCCGGGACAGGGGCGGAAGGCCAAAAGATACGCAGTATTTT	CASRDRGGRPKDTQYF	-	TRBD1	16	TRBJ2-3	TRBV2
TGTGCCAGCAGCCTCAGGAGTCCTAGCGGGGCCTGGGGAGATACGCAGTATTTT	CASSLRSPSGAWGDTQYF	-	TRBD2	18	TRBJ2-3	TRBV7-9
TGTGCCAGCAGCCCCAGCTACGAGCAGTACTTC	CASSPSYEQYF	once	-	11	TRBJ2-7	TRBV7-9
TGTGCCAGCGGACAGTTGGACAGGGGTTACAATGGGCAGTTCTTC	CASGQLDRGYNGQFF	-	TRBD1	15	TRBJ2-1	TRBV27
TGTGCCAGCAGCGCCTCTCCAGGGGAGACGATAGCCAAAAACATTCAGTACTTC	CASSASPGETIAKNIQYF	-	-	18	TRBJ2-4	TRBV9
TGTGCCAGCAGTTCTCCGGACAGGGAGGCCTACAATGAGCAGTTCTTC	CASSSPDREAYNEQFF	-	TRBD1	16	TRBJ2-1	TRBV6-6
TGTGCCAGTAGTTCCCGGACAGTCTCCTACGAGCAGTACTTC	CASSSRTVSYEQYF	-	-	14	TRBJ2-7	TRBV19
TGTGCCAGCTCACCCCCGACGCGGAGCGGGGGTCCAACCTACGAGCAGTACTTC	CASSPPTRSGGPTYEQYF	once	TRBD2	18	TRBJ2-7	TRBV18
TGTGCCAGCAGTCAACTAACTAGCGGGGGTTTCTTGGAGACCCAGTACTTC	CASSQLTSGGFLETQYF	-	TRBD2	17	TRBJ2-5	TRBV27
TGTGCCAGCAGTTACTCCGCCGGCTCAATCTATGGCTACACCTTC	CASSYSAGSIYGYTF	-	-	15	TRBJ1-2	TRBV6-5
TGCGCCAGCAGCCATGTGACTGGCCTGAGCACAGATACGCAGTATTTT	CASSHVTGLSTDTQYF	-	-	16	TRBJ2-3	TRBV4-1
TGCGCCAGCAGCTTGGAAGTGTGGGAGACCCAGTACTTC	CASSLEVWETQYF	-	-	13	TRBJ2-5	TRBV5-1
TGTGCCAGCAGTTTATCCCCGGGACAAGAGACCCAGTACTTC	CASSLSPGQETQYF	-	-	14	TRBJ2-5	TRBV27
TGTGCCAGCAGTTTAAGGGGCGGGGGGGCCCGAGAGACCCAGTACTTC	CASSLRGGGARETQYF	once	TRBD2	16	TRBJ2-5	TRBV27
TGTGCCAGCAGTGAAGGGCAGTACTACGAGCAGTACTTC	CASSEGQYYEQYF	-	-	13	TRBJ2-7	TRBV6-1
TGTGCCAGCAGTGACGGTACTAGCGGCGCCGGGGAGCTGTTTTTT	CASSDGTSGAGELFF	-	TRBD2	15	TRBJ2-2	TRBV6-4
TGTGCCAGCAGCTTAGGCAGGTCTGCGAACACCGGGGAGCTGTTTTTT	CASSLGRSANTGELFF	few	-	16	TRBJ2-2	TRBV5-5
TGTGCCAGCAGCTTAGGTGTGGTAGACGAGCAGTACTTC	CASSLGVVDEQYF	once	-	13	TRBJ2-7	TRBV7-9